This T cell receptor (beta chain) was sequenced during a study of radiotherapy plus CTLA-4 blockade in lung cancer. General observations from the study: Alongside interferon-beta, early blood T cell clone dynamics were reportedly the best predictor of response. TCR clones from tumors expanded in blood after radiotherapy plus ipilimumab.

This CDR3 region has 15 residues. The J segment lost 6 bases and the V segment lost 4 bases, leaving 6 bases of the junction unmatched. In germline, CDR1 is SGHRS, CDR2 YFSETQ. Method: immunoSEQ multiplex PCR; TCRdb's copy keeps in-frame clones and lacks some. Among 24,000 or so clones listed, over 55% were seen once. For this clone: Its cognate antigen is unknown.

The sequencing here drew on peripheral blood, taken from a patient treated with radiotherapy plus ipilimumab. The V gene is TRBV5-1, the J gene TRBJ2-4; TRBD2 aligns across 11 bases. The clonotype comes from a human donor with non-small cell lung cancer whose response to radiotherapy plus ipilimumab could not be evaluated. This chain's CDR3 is CASSLDGTSGNIQYF. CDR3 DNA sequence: TGCGCCAGCAGCCTAGACGGGACTAGCGGAAACATTCAGTACTTC.